Listed below are T cell receptor beta chains from one sample, sequenced in a study of T-cell memory formation after mild COVID-19. Each CDR3 protein is one row after TCRdb ran MiXCR on the 5' RACE reads. The sample lists more than 300,000 distinct CDR3 sequences; 20% to 25% were seen once. Input material: PBMCs or a T cell subset sorted from them (not recorded which). The receptors come from a man aged 18 to 30 who had mild COVID-19 (a few samples of this study predate the infection). Cell type and time point are not known. Both conserved end residues are part of each CDR3. Each record gives: V gene, D gene, clone size, CDR3 protein. The D gene is left open where the match is weak. The size entry is marked missing in some rows and otherwise reads once, few, many or a size class.

TRBV5-1,TRBD1,-,CASSRDRREQYF
TRBV7-6,TRBD1,many,CASSLNEGAGYEQYF
TRBV5-1,-,few,CASSWGLAGSTDTQYF
TRBV3-1,-,-,CASSQRDRNEKLFF
TRBV4-3,TRBD1,few,CASSQRTGDGYTF
TRBV4-1,-,-,CASSRPGRANSPLHF
TRBV5-1,-,few,CASSLEVYYEQYF
TRBV12-3/TRBV12-4,TRBD1,-,CASSPTGSNNEQFF
TRBV4-1,-,-,CASSQESDPERETQYF
TRBV20-1,-,-,CSASIGRTASTDTQYF
TRBV14,-,-,CASSHWGPSTGELFF
TRBV5-1,TRBD2,-,CASSLAMLAGGNEQFF